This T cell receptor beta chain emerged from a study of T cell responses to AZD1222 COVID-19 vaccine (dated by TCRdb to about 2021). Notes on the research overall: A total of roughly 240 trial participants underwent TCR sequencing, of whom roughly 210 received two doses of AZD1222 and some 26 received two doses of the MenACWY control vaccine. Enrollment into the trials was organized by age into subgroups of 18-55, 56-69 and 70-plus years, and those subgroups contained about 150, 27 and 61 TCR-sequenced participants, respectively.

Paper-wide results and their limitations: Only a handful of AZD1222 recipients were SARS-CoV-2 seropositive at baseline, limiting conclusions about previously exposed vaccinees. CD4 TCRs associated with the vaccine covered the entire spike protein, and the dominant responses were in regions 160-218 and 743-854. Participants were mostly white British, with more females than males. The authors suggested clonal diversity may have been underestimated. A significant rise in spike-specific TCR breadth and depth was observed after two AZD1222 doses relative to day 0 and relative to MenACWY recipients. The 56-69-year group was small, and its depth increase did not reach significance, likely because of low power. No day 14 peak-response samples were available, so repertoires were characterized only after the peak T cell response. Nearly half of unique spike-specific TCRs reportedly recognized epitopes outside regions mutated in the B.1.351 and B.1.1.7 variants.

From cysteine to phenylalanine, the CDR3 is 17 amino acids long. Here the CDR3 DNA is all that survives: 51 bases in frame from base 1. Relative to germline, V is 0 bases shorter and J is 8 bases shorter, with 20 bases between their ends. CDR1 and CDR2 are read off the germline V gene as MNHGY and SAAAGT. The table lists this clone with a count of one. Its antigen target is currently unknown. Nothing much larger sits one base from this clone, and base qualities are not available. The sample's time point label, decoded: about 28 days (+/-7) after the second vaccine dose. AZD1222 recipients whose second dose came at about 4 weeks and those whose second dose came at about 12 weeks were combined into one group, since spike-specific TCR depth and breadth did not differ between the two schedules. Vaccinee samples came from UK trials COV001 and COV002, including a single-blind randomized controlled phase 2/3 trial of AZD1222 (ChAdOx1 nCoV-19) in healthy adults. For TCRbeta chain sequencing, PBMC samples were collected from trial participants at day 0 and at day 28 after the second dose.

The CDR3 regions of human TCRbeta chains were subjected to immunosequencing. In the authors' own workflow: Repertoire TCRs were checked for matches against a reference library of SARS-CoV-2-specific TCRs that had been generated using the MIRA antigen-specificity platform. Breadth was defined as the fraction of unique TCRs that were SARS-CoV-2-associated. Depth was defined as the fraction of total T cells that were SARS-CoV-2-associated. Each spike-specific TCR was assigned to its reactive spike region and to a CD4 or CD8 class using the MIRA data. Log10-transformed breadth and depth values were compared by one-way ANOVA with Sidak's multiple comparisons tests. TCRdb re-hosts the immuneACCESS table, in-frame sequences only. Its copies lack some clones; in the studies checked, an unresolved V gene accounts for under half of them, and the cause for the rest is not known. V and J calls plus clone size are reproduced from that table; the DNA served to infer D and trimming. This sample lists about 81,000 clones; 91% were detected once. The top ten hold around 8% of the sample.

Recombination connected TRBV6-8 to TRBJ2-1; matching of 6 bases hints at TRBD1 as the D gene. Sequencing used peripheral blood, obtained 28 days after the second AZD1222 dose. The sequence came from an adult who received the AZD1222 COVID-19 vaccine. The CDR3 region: CASSYSDGGRWIYEQFF. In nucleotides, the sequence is TGTGCCAGCAGTTACTCCGATGGGGGCAGGTGGATCTATGAGCAGTTCTTC.